In this sample, the clone carrying this T cell receptor beta chain turned up many times. As handled by the study authors: By means of reference gene primer amplification, nucleated cell counts were estimated. The method was immunoSEQ multiplex PCR; TCRdb's version includes in-frame clones alone and lacks a portion of them. The V and J calls and clone size are taken from that table; D and trimming were inferred from the DNA. In the table there are over 300,000 clones, 65% to 90% of which are singletons. The data are from a study of blood T cell repertoires in COVID-19. Across the study: Italy, Spain and the United States were the sources of the convalescent and acute COVID-19 samples. Sources were T cells, B-cell-depleted T cells, or PBMCs; the material itself was cDNA or gDNA.

The CDR3 sequence is 15 residues long. Germline values: CDR1 MNHEY, CDR2 SMNVEV (reference sequence). The trim removed 6 bases at V and 4 bases at J, leaving 9 bases unmatched. The rearrangement uses TRBV27 and TRBJ2-7; TRBD1 matches 10 bases. The sequenced sample was peripheral blood. The receptor was isolated from a human donor in a cohort sampled during active COVID-19. The CDR3 loop is CASSRNRDRGYEQYF. CDR3 in DNA: TGTGCCAGCAGCAGGAACCGGGACAGGGGTTACGAGCAGTACTTC.